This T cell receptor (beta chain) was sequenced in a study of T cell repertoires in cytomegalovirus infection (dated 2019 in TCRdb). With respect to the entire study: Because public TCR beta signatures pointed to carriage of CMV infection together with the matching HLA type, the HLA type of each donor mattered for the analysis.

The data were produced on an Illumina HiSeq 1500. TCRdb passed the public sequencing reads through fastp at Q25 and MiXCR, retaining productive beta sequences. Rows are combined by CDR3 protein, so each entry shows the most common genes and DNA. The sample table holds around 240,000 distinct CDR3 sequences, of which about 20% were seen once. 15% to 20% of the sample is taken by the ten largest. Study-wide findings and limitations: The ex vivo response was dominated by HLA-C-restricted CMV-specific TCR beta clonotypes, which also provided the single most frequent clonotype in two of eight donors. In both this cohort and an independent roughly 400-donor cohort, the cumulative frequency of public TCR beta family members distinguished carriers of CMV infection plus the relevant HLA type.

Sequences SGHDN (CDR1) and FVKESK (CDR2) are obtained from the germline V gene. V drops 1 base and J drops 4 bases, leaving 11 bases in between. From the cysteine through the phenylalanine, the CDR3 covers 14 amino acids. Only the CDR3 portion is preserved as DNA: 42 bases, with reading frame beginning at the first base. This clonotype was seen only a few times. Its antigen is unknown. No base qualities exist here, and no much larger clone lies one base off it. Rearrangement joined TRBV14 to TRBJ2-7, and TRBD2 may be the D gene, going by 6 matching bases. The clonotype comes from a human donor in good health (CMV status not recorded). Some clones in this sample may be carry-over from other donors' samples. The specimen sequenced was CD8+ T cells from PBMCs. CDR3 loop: CASSQVGGRYEQYF. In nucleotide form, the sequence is TGTGCCAGCAGCCAAGTTGGAGGGCGTTACGAGCAGTACTTC. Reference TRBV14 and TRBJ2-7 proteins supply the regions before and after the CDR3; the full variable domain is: EAGVTQFPSHSVIEKGQTVTLRCDPISGHDNLYWYRRVMGKEIKFLLHFVKESKQDESGMPNNRFLAERTGGTYSTLKVQPAELEDSGVYFCASSQVGGRYEQYFGPGTRLTVT.